Listed below are T cell receptor beta chains from one sample, sequenced in a study of OX40 agonist ivuxolimab in advanced cancers. Sequencing used immunoSEQ multiplex PCR; TCRdb keeps in-frame clones, though not all of them. The sample holds approximately 64,000 clones, roughly 89% seen once. Sample: CD4+ or CD8+ T cells sorted from blood, taken in a trial of the OX40 agonist ivuxolimab. The receptors here all came from an adult with an advanced solid tumor such as melanoma, head and neck, liver or kidney cancer. CDR3s include the opening cysteine and the closing phenylalanine or tryptophan. The D gene is left open where the match is weak. A clone size is listed for some rows: how often the clone was seen (once, few, many), or a class if it is expanded.

j_call: TRBJ2-7; clone_size: NA; v_call: TRBV5-1; d_call: TRBD2; cdr3_nt: TGCGCCAGCAGCTTGGCGGGGGGGGTGACCTACGAGCAGTACTTC; cdr3_aa: CASSLAGGVTYEQYF
j_call: TRBJ2-7; clone_size: few; v_call: TRBV6-1; d_call: TRBD2; cdr3_nt: TGTGCCAGCAGTGCCCTAGCGGGGGGGGACGAGCAGTACTTC; cdr3_aa: CASSALAGGDEQYF
j_call: TRBJ1-2; clone_size: NA; v_call: TRBV7-3; d_call: NA; cdr3_nt: TGTGCCAGCAGCTCAACGGGTTTGTTCCCTTTC; cdr3_aa: CASSSTGLFPF
j_call: TRBJ2-1; clone_size: NA; v_call: TRBV19; d_call: NA; cdr3_nt: TGTGCCAGTAGTATGGCGGACAGGGAGGGTGAGCAGTTCTTC; cdr3_aa: CASSMADREGEQFF
j_call: TRBJ2-3; clone_size: NA; v_call: TRBV4-2; d_call: TRBD2; cdr3_nt: TGTGCCAGCAGCCAAGATGAATCTAGCGGTTATGGCACAGATACGCAGTATTTT; cdr3_aa: CASSQDESSGYGTDTQYF
j_call: TRBJ2-5; clone_size: NA; v_call: TRBV28; d_call: TRBD2; cdr3_nt: TGTGCCAGCAGTGGGACTAGCGGGAGGGTAGGGACCCAGTACTTC; cdr3_aa: CASSGTSGRVGTQYF
j_call: TRBJ1-1; clone_size: NA; v_call: TRBV7-9; d_call: TRBD1; cdr3_nt: TGTGCCAGCAGCTTAGGGGCAGGGGGCGTCACTGAAGCTTTCTTT; cdr3_aa: CASSLGAGGVTEAFF
j_call: TRBJ2-2; clone_size: NA; v_call: TRBV19; d_call: NA; cdr3_nt: TGTGCCAGTAGTATAGCGGGAGCGAACACCGGGGAGCTGTTTTTT; cdr3_aa: CASSIAGANTGELFF
j_call: TRBJ1-2; clone_size: NA; v_call: TRBV6-1; d_call: NA; cdr3_nt: TGTGCCAGCGGCAGAAACTATGGCTACACCTTC; cdr3_aa: CASGRNYGYTF
j_call: TRBJ2-1; clone_size: NA; v_call: TRBV29-1; d_call: NA; cdr3_nt: TGCAGCGTAACGGACCTGGGCAATGAGCAGTTCTTC; cdr3_aa: CSVTDLGNEQFF
j_call: TRBJ1-5; clone_size: once; v_call: TRBV19; d_call: NA; cdr3_nt: TGTGCCAGTAGTATTGGGCCCTATCAGCCCCAGCATTTT; cdr3_aa: CASSIGPYQPQHF
j_call: TRBJ2-7; clone_size: NA; v_call: TRBV2; d_call: NA; cdr3_nt: TGTGCCAGCAGGGGGGGCTACGAGCAGTACTTC; cdr3_aa: CASRGGYEQYF
j_call: TRBJ1-3; clone_size: NA; v_call: TRBV5-4; d_call: NA; cdr3_nt: TGTGCCAGCAGCCACAACGGGCCAATATCTGGAAACACCATATATTTT; cdr3_aa: CASSHNGPISGNTIYF
j_call: TRBJ2-1; clone_size: NA; v_call: TRBV4-2; d_call: TRBD2; cdr3_nt: TGTGCCAGCAGCCGTGGACTAGCGGGAGGGCTTTCCTACAATGAGCAGTTCTTC; cdr3_aa: CASSRGLAGGLSYNEQFF
j_call: TRBJ1-4; clone_size: NA; v_call: TRBV2; d_call: NA; cdr3_nt: TGTGCCAGCAAAGGGCAAGGGGACGGTAATGAAAAACTGTTTTTT; cdr3_aa: CASKGQGDGNEKLFF
j_call: TRBJ1-6; clone_size: once; v_call: TRBV6-1; d_call: TRBD1; cdr3_nt: TGTGCCAGCAGGACAGGGTCTTGGAATTCACCCCTCCACTTT; cdr3_aa: CASRTGSWNSPLHF
j_call: TRBJ2-4; clone_size: NA; v_call: TRBV5-1; d_call: NA; cdr3_nt: TGCGCCAGCAGCTTGGTGGGCAACGGGGAAAACATTCAGTACTTC; cdr3_aa: CASSLVGNGENIQYF
j_call: TRBJ2-5; clone_size: NA; v_call: TRBV18; d_call: NA; cdr3_nt: TGTGCCAGCTCACCCGATATGGGAGCACGGGAGACCCAGTACTTC; cdr3_aa: CASSPDMGARETQYF
j_call: TRBJ2-1; clone_size: NA; v_call: TRBV9; d_call: NA; cdr3_nt: TGTGCCAGCAGCGCTACCTTGAGCTCCTACAATGAGCAGTTCTTC; cdr3_aa: CASSATLSSYNEQFF
j_call: TRBJ2-3; clone_size: NA; v_call: TRBV4-3; d_call: NA; cdr3_nt: TGCGCCAGCAGCCGCCACGTTAGGGGGGACACGCAGTATTTT; cdr3_aa: CASSRHVRGDTQYF
j_call: TRBJ1-6; clone_size: NA; v_call: TRBV27; d_call: NA; cdr3_nt: TGTGCCAGCAGTTTTGGGAGGGGCTTACATAATTCACCCCTCCACTTT; cdr3_aa: CASSFGRGLHNSPLHF
j_call: TRBJ2-1; clone_size: NA; v_call: TRBV2; d_call: NA; cdr3_nt: TGTGCCAGCAGTGTAAATGAGCAGTTCTTC; cdr3_aa: CASSVNEQFF
j_call: TRBJ2-7; clone_size: NA; v_call: TRBV4-3; d_call: NA; cdr3_nt: TGCGCCAGCAGCCAAGACTTCCAGCCCGGAGGCTACGAGCAGTACTTC; cdr3_aa: CASSQDFQPGGYEQYF
j_call: TRBJ1-1; clone_size: few; v_call: TRBV2; d_call: NA; cdr3_nt: TGTGCCAGCAGTAAGGGGTCTCAGACTACTCACGAAGCTTTCTTT; cdr3_aa: CASSKGSQTTHEAFF
j_call: TRBJ2-1; clone_size: NA; v_call: TRBV11-3; d_call: TRBD2; cdr3_nt: TGTGCCAGCAGTTTTGGGGCGGGAGGGCCTAATGAGCAGTTCTTC; cdr3_aa: CASSFGAGGPNEQFF
j_call: TRBJ2-1; clone_size: NA; v_call: TRBV5-1; d_call: TRBD1; cdr3_nt: TGCGCCAGCAGCGTGGACAGGGGGCAGGGTGAGCAGTTCTTC; cdr3_aa: CASSVDRGQGEQFF
j_call: TRBJ1-1; clone_size: NA; v_call: TRBV28; d_call: NA; cdr3_nt: TGTGCCAGCAGAAGCCCGGGGGCCCGTCTTGAAGCTTTCTTT; cdr3_aa: CASRSPGARLEAFF
j_call: TRBJ2-1; clone_size: NA; v_call: TRBV7-3; d_call: TRBD2; cdr3_nt: TGTGCCAGCAGCTCCGGACTAGATTCTTTCGATGAGCAGTTCTTC; cdr3_aa: CASSSGLDSFDEQFF
j_call: TRBJ2-7; clone_size: NA; v_call: TRBV11-2; d_call: NA; cdr3_nt: TGTGCCAGCAGCTTAGGGACAGTCCCCTACGAGCAGTACTTC; cdr3_aa: CASSLGTVPYEQYF
j_call: TRBJ2-2; clone_size: NA; v_call: TRBV5-1; d_call: NA; cdr3_nt: TGCGCCAGCAGTGCTAGCGCGACGAACACCGGGGAGCTGTTTTTT; cdr3_aa: CASSASATNTGELFF
j_call: TRBJ2-3; clone_size: NA; v_call: TRBV6-1; d_call: TRBD2; cdr3_nt: TGTGCCAGCAGTGAGACACTAGCGGAGAGCACAGATACGCAGTATTTT; cdr3_aa: CASSETLAESTDTQYF
j_call: TRBJ1-5; clone_size: NA; v_call: TRBV4-1; d_call: NA; cdr3_nt: TGCGCCAGCAGCCCTCTAAAAGTGGGGAGGAGCAATCAGCCCCAGCATTTT; cdr3_aa: CASSPLKVGRSNQPQHF
j_call: TRBJ1-1; clone_size: few; v_call: TRBV30; d_call: NA; cdr3_nt: TGTGCCTGGAGTAAAGACACTGAAGCTTTCTTT; cdr3_aa: CAWSKDTEAFF
j_call: TRBJ2-3; clone_size: NA; v_call: TRBV28; d_call: NA; cdr3_nt: TGTGCCAGCAGTTTATGGGCGACGGGGACAGATACGCAGTATTTT; cdr3_aa: CASSLWATGTDTQYF
j_call: TRBJ2-1; clone_size: NA; v_call: TRBV9; d_call: TRBD2; cdr3_nt: TGTGCCAGCAGCGTAGGGGGACTAGCGGACTACAATGAGCAGTTCTTC; cdr3_aa: CASSVGGLADYNEQFF
j_call: TRBJ2-5; clone_size: NA; v_call: TRBV6-6; d_call: TRBD1; cdr3_nt: TGTGCCAGCAGTTTACAGGGGGCTGGGCAAGAGACCCAGTACTTC; cdr3_aa: CASSLQGAGQETQYF
j_call: TRBJ2-7; clone_size: NA; v_call: TRBV6-5; d_call: NA; cdr3_nt: TGTGCCAGCAGTGGTTCAAGCTTGGGTGAGCAGTACTTC; cdr3_aa: CASSGSSLGEQYF
j_call: TRBJ1-1; clone_size: NA; v_call: TRBV19; d_call: NA; cdr3_nt: TGTGCCAGTATGGACAGACAGAACACTGAAGCTTTCTTT; cdr3_aa: CASMDRQNTEAFF
j_call: TRBJ2-7; clone_size: NA; v_call: TRBV28; d_call: TRBD2; cdr3_nt: TGTGCCAGCAGCTTCTTTGCAGGCGGGACTAGGGGTGGGTCCTACGAGCAGTACTTC; cdr3_aa: CASSFFAGGTRGGSYEQYF
j_call: TRBJ2-2; clone_size: NA; v_call: TRBV27; d_call: TRBD1; cdr3_nt: TGTGCCAGCAGTTCCCGGACAGGGGGAACCGGGGAGCTGTTTTTT; cdr3_aa: CASSSRTGGTGELFF
j_call: TRBJ2-3; clone_size: NA; v_call: TRBV28; d_call: NA; cdr3_nt: TGTGCCAGCAGTATCCCTCCGAGCACAGATACGCAGTATTTT; cdr3_aa: CASSIPPSTDTQYF